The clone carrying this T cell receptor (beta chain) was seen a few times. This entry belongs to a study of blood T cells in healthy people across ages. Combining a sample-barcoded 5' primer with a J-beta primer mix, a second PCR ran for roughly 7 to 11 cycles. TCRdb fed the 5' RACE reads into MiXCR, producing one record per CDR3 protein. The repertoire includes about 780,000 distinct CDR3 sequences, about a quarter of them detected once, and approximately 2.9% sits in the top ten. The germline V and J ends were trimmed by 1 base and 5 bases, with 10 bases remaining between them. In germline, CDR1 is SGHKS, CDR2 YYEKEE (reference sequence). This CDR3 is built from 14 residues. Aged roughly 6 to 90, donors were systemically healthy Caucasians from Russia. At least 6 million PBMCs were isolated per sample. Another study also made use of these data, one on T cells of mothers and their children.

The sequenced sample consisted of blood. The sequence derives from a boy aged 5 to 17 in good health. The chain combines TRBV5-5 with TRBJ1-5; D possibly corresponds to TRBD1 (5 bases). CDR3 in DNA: TGTGCCAGCAGCTTGCTAGGGGTCGATCAGCCCCAGCATTTT. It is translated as CASSLLGVDQPQHF.